Sequencing of this T cell receptor (beta chain) was carried out in a study of T cell responses to AZD1222 COVID-19 vaccine. The method was immunoSEQ multiplex PCR; TCRdb's version includes in-frame clones alone and lacks a portion of them. The top ten clones hold around 3.6% of a sample with approximately 180,000 clones, around 94% of them seen once. The germline gives CDR1 KGHSH, CDR2 LQKENI. This CDR3 spans 15 amino acids. The germline V and J ends were trimmed by 6 bases and 5 bases, with 17 bases remaining between them. Study outcomes and limitations: Of spike-specific TCRs, nearly half reportedly target regions left unmutated in variants. The donor cohort was predominantly white British with a female majority, and clonal diversity may have been underestimated. CD4 TCRs associated with vaccination spanned spike, dominating at 160-218 and 743-854. Recipients of AZD1222 seropositive at baseline numbered only 5 to 7.

On this clone itself: Its specificity is not known.

The sequences come from peripheral blood, collected 28 days after the second dose of the MenACWY control vaccine. The rearrangement uses TRBV18 and TRBJ1-5; tentative D call: TRBD1 (6 bases). The TCR sequence derives from an adult who received the MenACWY meningococcal vaccine as a control. This CDR3 is CASSPTTGSDQPQHF. The CDR3 DNA sequence: TGTGCCAGCTCTCCTACAACAGGGTCGGATCAGCCCCAGCATTTT.